This is a list of T cell receptor beta chains from one sample in a study of glioma-infiltrating T cells after dendritic cell vaccination. The table came from immunoSEQ multiplex PCR; TCRdb's copy has only in-frame clones and leaves some out. The sample contains more than 45,000 clones, just under 85% of which appear only once. The source was blood, collected after dendritic cell vaccination. These receptors originate from a human donor with glioblastoma. CDR3s include the opening cysteine and the closing phenylalanine or tryptophan. The listing skips clone size in some rows; elsewhere it reads once, few, many or a size class.

J,V,size,CDR3
TRBJ1-2,TRBV11-2,NA,CASSDPGQPNRYGYTF
TRBJ1-1,TRBV5-4,NA,CASSSGVDTEAFF
TRBJ2-1,TRBV20-1,NA,CSAWGDEQFF
TRBJ1-1,TRBV4-2,NA,CAIGRGANTEAFF
TRBJ1-6,TRBV5-1,NA,CASSLGDRGLYSPLHF
TRBJ2-7,TRBV5-1,NA,CASSAAGGYEQYF
TRBJ2-7,TRBV2,NA,CASSLGQGPHEQYF
TRBJ2-3,TRBV10-2,NA,CASSEEAGGPGDTQYF
TRBJ2-1,TRBV5-6,NA,CASSFKGAMPYNEQFF
TRBJ1-2,TRBV6-1,NA,CASGDIGQANYGYTF
TRBJ1-6,TRBV18,NA,CASGQGGNSPLHF
TRBJ2-5,TRBV6-1,NA,CASSRGLPVTQYF
TRBJ2-7,TRBV5-1,NA,CASSFGTSAYEQYF
TRBJ1-4,TRBV11-2,NA,CASSFLGQGDEKLFF
TRBJ1-5,TRBV4-3,NA,CASSQDITGNQPQHF
TRBJ2-7,TRBV7-6,NA,CASSLGGQGSDEQYF
TRBJ1-5,TRBV19,NA,CASSSERGQPQHF
TRBJ2-1,TRBV5-1,once,CASSFGDFSSYNEQFF
TRBJ1-3,TRBV4-1,few,CASSQRHLTGNTIYF
TRBJ2-5,TRBV5-4,NA,CASQADRARETQYF
TRBJ2-5,TRBV27,NA,CASSPGLSEETQYF
TRBJ1-1,TRBV4-3,NA,CASSQGTEGDTEAFF
TRBJ2-2,TRBV9,once,CASSVDPSGRDTGELFF
TRBJ2-7,TRBV9,NA,CASSVGSGLGEQYF
TRBJ2-5,TRBV25-1,NA,CASSRTVAGQETQYF
TRBJ1-4,TRBV7-8,few,CASSPRPGEKLFF
TRBJ2-5,TRBV5-1,few,CASSLHGTEQETQYF
TRBJ2-7,TRBV5-8,NA,CASSRTGTGHEQYF
TRBJ2-1,TRBV7-2,NA,CASSLSRGYLYNEQFF
TRBJ2-5,TRBV18,NA,CASSPNREQEAQYF
TRBJ2-3,TRBV5-4,NA,CASRQGGGPPSTDTQYF